The 6 T cell receptor beta chains below all came from one sample that was sequenced in a study of T cells after yellow fever vaccination. TCRdb called the 5' RACE reads again in MiXCR, with one record for every CDR3 protein. This repertoire shows 610,000 or so distinct CDR3 sequences, roughly an eighth found once; its top ten account for 14% to 15%. Source: PBMCs, taken on the day of the yellow fever booster vaccination. The receptors shown here come from a man aged 25 to 45 who received the YFV17D yellow fever vaccine.

This clonotype was found a few times. The V gene is TRBV4-2, the J gene TRBJ2-7, with D perhaps assigned TRBD1 or TRBD2 (5 bases each). Trimming pared 3 bases from V and 0 bases from J, leaving 15 bases between. CDR1 is LGHNA and CDR2 is YNFKEQ in the germline V gene. The CDR3 has 16 residues. DNA of the CDR3: TGTGCCAGCAGCCAGGCCGCCGGGGACGCCTCCTACGAGCAGTACTTC. Translation gives CASSQAAGDASYEQYF.

The chain has TRBV4-3 and TRBJ2-1, with 8 positions matching TRBD2. Germline lookup yields CDR1 LGHNA and CDR2 YSLEER. The CDR3 extends over 16 amino acids. The ends lost 6 bases at V and 0 bases at J; junction bases unmatched: 7. The CDR3 reads CASSLAGYSSYNEQFF. The CDR3 nucleotides are TGCGCCAGCAGTTTAGCGGGGTACAGCTCCTACAATGAGCAGTTCTTC.

The chain links TRBV7-8 to TRBJ2-1; D is undetermined. The V end lost 2 bases, the J end lost 10 bases, and 12 bases lay between the germline ends. This CDR3 has 13 amino acids. Germline loops: CDR1 SGHVS, CDR2 FQNEAQ. CDR3 region: CASSLRSIIEQFF. CDR3 nucleotide sequence: TGTGCCAGCAGCTTAAGATCCATCATCGAGCAGTTCTTC.

This rearrangement joins TRBV20-1 to TRBJ2-3, with D possibly being TRBD1 (5 bases). The CDR3 spans 15 residues. V lost 1 base and J lost 5, with 16 bases in between. Per the germline V gene, CDR1 is DFQATT and CDR2 is SNEGSKA (reference sequence). The CDR3 DNA follows: TGCAGTGCTAGAGTTCCAGGGTACGGACAAGATACGCAGTATTTT. Translated: CSARVPGYGQDTQYF.

The gene calls are TRBV4-3 and TRBJ1-1; tentatively, D is TRBD1 (5 bases). Between the trimmed V and J ends, which lost 1 base and 4 bases, there was a span of 7 bases. This CDR3 region has 13 residues. Germline assignment: CDR1 LGHNA and CDR2 YSLEER. The CDR3 here is CASSQVDSTEAFF. The CDR3, as DNA: TGCGCCAGCAGCCAAGTTGACAGCACTGAAGCTTTCTTT.

This clonotype was counted a few times. This chain uses TRBV20-1 with TRBJ2-3; 7 bases map to TRBD1. CDR1 and CDR2 from the germline V gene are DFQATT and SNEGSKA (reference sequence). V lost 0 bases, J lost 8 bases, and 11 bases stayed unmatched. The CDR3 sequence is 15 residues long. The CDR3 DNA reads as TGCAGTGCTAGAGATCGGTCAGGGGGTGTGGGTACGCAGTATTTT. Translated, it gives CSARDRSGGVGTQYF.